The 5 T cell receptor beta chains reported below all come from one sample, sequenced in a study of blood T cells in healthy people across ages. Next came a second PCR, run for about 6 to 11 cycles, which used a sample-barcoded 5' primer along with a J-beta primer mix. TCRdb re-derived calls from the 5' RACE reads in MiXCR, one entry per CDR3 protein. Altogether 1,500,000 or so distinct CDR3 sequences are present, around 59% being singletons, with the ten largest covering approximately 7%. Sequenced input: blood. The receptors here all came from a young man in good health.

This clonotype has a handful of counts. The chain combines TRBV19 with TRBJ2-7; 11 nucleotides match TRBD2. CDR3 size: 14 residues. J gave up 0 bases and V 6 bases, and 1 base lay outside the gene matches. Looked up from germline, CDR1 is LNHDA and CDR2 is SQIVND (reference sequence). The CDR3 spells CASRGLADSYEQYF. The DNA for the CDR3 is TGTGCCAGTAGGGGACTAGCGGACTCCTACGAGCAGTACTTC.

This clonotype was observed a handful of times. The J gene is TRBJ2-1, the V gene TRBV29-1, with D possibly TRBD2 on 6 matching bases. CDR1 is SQVTM and CDR2 is ANQGSEA in the germline V gene. This CDR3 region has 11 residues. The chain's CDR3 is CSEWTNNEQFF. CDR3 nucleotides: TGCAGTGAATGGACTAACAATGAGCAGTTCTTC.

This clonotype was found once. V gene TRBV5-1 combines with J gene TRBJ2-7, with 9 bases that match TRBD1. The ends lost 2 bases at V and 0 bases at J; junction bases unmatched: 12. Germline V gene lookup returns CDR1 SGHRS and CDR2 YFSETQ. This CDR3 is built from 18 residues. The CDR3 coding sequence is TGCGCCAGCAGCTTAAGGACAGGGGAGCTAAACATCTCCTACGAGCAGTACTTC. Translating gives CASSLRTGELNISYEQYF.

The chain combines TRBV20-1 with TRBJ2-1; D is unresolved. With 4 bases removed from V and 4 bases from J, the gap between germline ends came to 11 bases. Germline V lookup: CDR1 DFQATT, CDR2 SNEGSKA (reference sequence). This CDR3 contains 13 residues. CDR3 bases: TGCAGTGCTAACCTAGTGACGTACAATGAGCAGTTCTTC. It translates to CSANLVTYNEQFF.

J is TRBJ1-4 and V is TRBV29-1; 7 bases match TRBD1. After removal of 3 bases from V and 8 bases from J, the junction contained 6 bases not matched to a gene. The CDR3 is 13 residues long. Germline-derived CDR1 and CDR2 are SQVTM and ANQGSEA. Written as DNA, the CDR3 is TGCAGCGTTGATCGTTGCAGGGGGGAAAAACTGTTTTTT. Protein sequence: CSVDRCRGEKLFF.